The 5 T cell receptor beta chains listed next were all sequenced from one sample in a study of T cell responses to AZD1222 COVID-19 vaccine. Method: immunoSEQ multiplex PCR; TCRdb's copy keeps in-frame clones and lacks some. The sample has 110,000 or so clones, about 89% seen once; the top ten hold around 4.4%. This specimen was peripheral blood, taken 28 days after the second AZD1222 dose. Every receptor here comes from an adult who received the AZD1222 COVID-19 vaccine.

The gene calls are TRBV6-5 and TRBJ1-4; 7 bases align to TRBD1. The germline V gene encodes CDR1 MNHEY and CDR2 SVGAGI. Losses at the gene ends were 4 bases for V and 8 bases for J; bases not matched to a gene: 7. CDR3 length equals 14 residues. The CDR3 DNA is TGTGCCAGCAGTTCCGGGAGGGGGCTCGAAAAACTGTTTTTT. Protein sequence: CASSSGRGLEKLFF.

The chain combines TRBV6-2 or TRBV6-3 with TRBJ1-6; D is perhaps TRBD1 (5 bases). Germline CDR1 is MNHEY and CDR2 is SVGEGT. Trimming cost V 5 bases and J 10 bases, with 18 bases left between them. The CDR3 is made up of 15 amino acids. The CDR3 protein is CASSNMRDVLSPLHF. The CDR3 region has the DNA TGTGCCAGCAGTAATATGCGGGACGTTTTATCACCCCTCCACTTT.

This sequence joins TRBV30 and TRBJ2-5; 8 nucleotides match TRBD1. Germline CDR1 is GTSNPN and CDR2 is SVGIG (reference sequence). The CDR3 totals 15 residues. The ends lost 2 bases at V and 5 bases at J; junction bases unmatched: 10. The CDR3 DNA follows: TGTGCCTGGAGTCTCCGGACAGGGTACAGCGAGACCCAGTACTTC. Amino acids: CAWSLRTGYSETQYF.

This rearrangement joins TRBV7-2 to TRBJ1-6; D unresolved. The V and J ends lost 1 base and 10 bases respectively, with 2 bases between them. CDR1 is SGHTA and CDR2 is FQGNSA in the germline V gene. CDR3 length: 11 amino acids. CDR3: CASSLGSPLHF. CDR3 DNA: TGTGCCAGCAGCTTAGGGTCACCCCTCCACTTT.

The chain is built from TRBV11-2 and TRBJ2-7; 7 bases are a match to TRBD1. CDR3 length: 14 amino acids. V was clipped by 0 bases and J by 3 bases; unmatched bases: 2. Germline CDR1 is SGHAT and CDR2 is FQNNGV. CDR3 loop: CASSLEGQYYEQYF. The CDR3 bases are TGTGCCAGCAGCTTAGAGGGACAGTACTACGAGCAGTACTTC.